The 30 T cell receptor beta chains presented below share a single source sample, sequenced in a study of cytomegalovirus exposure and HLA in healthy donors. In the PCR, 60 Vbeta and 13 Jbeta primers were used. Produced via immunoSEQ multiplex PCR; TCRdb's table is partial and in-frame only. The table records 70,000 to 90,000 clones, 65% to 85% of them present only once. Sequencing was done on a sample of PBMCs. Receptors were obtained from a man in his 60s in good health and CMV-seropositive.

Here the CDR3 reads CASRLDGNNEKLFF. The CDR3 DNA reads TGTGCCAGCAGACTAGACGGAAACAATGAAAAACTGTTTTTT. The chain is built from TRBV7-9 and TRBJ1-4; unclear D gene. The CDR3 has 14 residues. Per germline, CDR1 SEHNR and CDR2 FQNEAQ (reference sequence). Between the trimmed V and J ends, which lost 6 bases and 5 bases, there was a span of 13 bases.

The CDR3 reads CATTSSDRTNTEAFF. CDR3 sequence (DNA): TGTGCCACCACCTCCTCGGACAGAACAAACACTGAAGCTTTCTTT. The chain couples TRBV15 to TRBJ1-1, with a tentative D call TRBD1 (6 bases). The CDR3 totals 15 residues. Trimming left V 7 bases short and J 2 bases short, with 17 bases between. Germline assignment: CDR1 LNHNV and CDR2 YYDKDF (reference sequence). Full variable domain (outside the CDR3, taken from reference TRBV15 and TRBJ1-1): DAMVIQNPRYQVTQFGKPVTLSCSQTLNHNVMYWYQQKSSQAPKLLFHYYDKDFNNEADTPDNFQSRRPNTSFCFLDIRSPGLGDTAMYLCATTSSDRTNTEAFFGQGTRLTVV.

This chain uses TRBV4-1 with TRBJ2-7; possibly TRBD2 for D (6 bases). This CDR3 is 16 amino acids long. Trimming took off 1 base at V and 0 bases at J, with 13 bases between the two ends. In germline, CDR1 is MGHRA, CDR2 YSYEKL. The DNA for the CDR3 is TGCGCCAGCAGCCAAGGCCCAGCGGGCGCCTCCTACGAGCAGTACTTC. As protein: CASSQGPAGASYEQYF.

This clone has a handful of counts. The J gene is TRBJ2-7, the V gene TRBV13; no reliable D call. Per the germline V gene, CDR1 is PRHDT and CDR2 is FYEKMQ (reference sequence). The V end was cut by 5 bases, the J end by 3 bases, with 23 bases between. This CDR3 comprises 17 residues. Here the CDR3 reads CASSEPRSNLFRYEQYF. CDR3 DNA: TGTGCCAGCAGCGAACCCCGGTCCAATCTATTTCGCTACGAGCAGTACTTC. Using reference TRBV13 and TRBJ2-7 for the parts outside the CDR3, the full variable domain is AAGVIQSPRHLIKEKRETATLKCYPIPRHDTVYWYQQGPGQDPQFLISFYEKMQSDKGSIPDRFSAQQFSDYHSELNMSSLELGDSALYFCASSEPRSNLFRYEQYFGPGTRLTVT.

V is TRBV25-1 and J is TRBJ2-5; 10 bases are shared with TRBD1. The length of the CDR3 is 14 residues. Looked up from germline, CDR1 is MGHDK and CDR2 is SYGVNS. After removal of 10 bases from V and 4 bases from J, the junction contained 9 bases not matched to a gene. CDR3: CATEWTGGAETQYF. The CDR3 nucleotides are TGTGCCACCGAATGGACAGGGGGAGCAGAGACCCAGTACTTC.

The chain couples TRBV9 to TRBJ2-1; the D gene is possibly TRBD2 (5 bases). Trimming pared 0 bases from V and 8 bases from J, leaving 12 bases between. The germline CDR1 and CDR2 sequences are SGDLS and YYNGEE. The CDR3 length is 14 residues. The CDR3 nucleotides are TGTGCCAGCAGCGTAGGCATAGGAGGCCATGAGCAGTTCTTC. Protein: CASSVGIGGHEQFF. Combining the CDR3 with reference TRBV9 and TRBJ2-1 gives the whole variable domain DSGVTQTPKHLITATGQRVTLRCSPRSGDLSVYWYQQSLDQGLQFLIQYYNGEERAKGNILERFSAQQFPDLHSELNLSSLELGDSALYFCASSVGIGGHEQFFGPGTRLTVL.

The chain carries TRBV7-9 and TRBJ1-1; possible D gene TRBD1, 6 bases. The germline V gene encodes CDR1 SEHNR and CDR2 FQNEAQ (reference sequence). This CDR3 has 16 amino acids. Trimming took 7 bases from V and 4 from J, leaving 22 bases between them. The CDR3 DNA follows: TGTGCCAGCACCACCCTAGCAGGGGCCTGGGTCACTGAAGCTTTCTTT. It encodes CASTTLAGAWVTEAFF.

This chain connects TRBV6-1 to TRBJ1-5, with D perhaps matching TRBD1 (6 bases). The ends were cut back, 4 bases at V and 10 bases at J, with 23 bases in the middle. This CDR3 has 16 residues. In germline, CDR1 is MNHNS, CDR2 SASEGT. In nucleotides, the CDR3 is TGTGCCAGCAGTGTTGGGAGTGTGGGGGGGGCGGAACCCCAGCATTTT. As protein: CASSVGSVGGAEPQHF.

The chain carries TRBV27 and TRBJ1-1; 7 nucleotides line up with TRBD1. CDR1 and CDR2 (germline): MNHEY, SMNVEV (reference sequence). Trimming removed 4 bases from V and 1 base from J; junction bases left unmatched: 6. CDR3 length: 15 residues. The CDR3 protein is CASSSVTGQNTEAFF. CDR3 DNA sequence: TGTGCCAGCAGTTCCGTGACAGGGCAGAACACTGAAGCTTTCTTT.

Worth noting for this clone: In the same sample, other DNA sequences code for this CDR3. The CDR3 DNA reads as TGTGCCAGCAGCCCTAGGCAGGGATCAAGTTCACCCCTCCACTTT. It encodes CASSPRQGSSSPLHF. The chain has TRBV7-9 and TRBJ1-6; possibly TRBD1 for D (5 bases). V gave up 5 bases and J gave up 9 bases, with 17 bases separating them. CDR1 SEHNR and CDR2 FQNEAQ come from the germline V gene (reference sequence). This CDR3 contains 15 residues.

This rearrangement joins TRBV19 to TRBJ2-3, with D hard to call. Germline V gene sequence: CDR1 LNHDA, CDR2 SQIVND (reference sequence). Trimming stripped 3 bases from V and 4 bases from J, with 2 bases between. The CDR3 length is 11 residues. This CDR3 is CASSIADTQYF. The CDR3 nucleotides read TGTGCCAGTAGTATCGCAGATACGCAGTATTTT.

The DNA for the CDR3 is TGCGCCAGCAGCCCCCGCCGGGACCGGGGGGGGCGTGAGCAGTACTTC. Translated: CASSPRRDRGGREQYF. The rearrangement joins TRBV5-1 to TRBJ2-7; 8 bases agree with TRBD2. Unmatched junction bases numbered 16, after V lost 4 bases and J lost 7 bases. The CDR3 consists of 16 residues. CDR1 SGHRS and CDR2 YFSETQ come from the germline V gene.

A word on this clone: Its ends do not fully match the called genes, so a read error is possible. The chain is built from TRBV6-1 and TRBJ2-6; TRBD1 agrees at 7 bases. The CDR3 loop spans 16 amino acids. CDR1 is MNHNS and CDR2 is SASEGT in the germline V gene. The CDR3 nucleotides read TGTGCCAGCAGTGGGACAGGCTTCTCTGGGGCCCACGTCCAGACTTTC. It yields the protein CASSGTGFSGAHVQTF.

With respect to this clone: Compared with germline, one end of the junction differs, possibly owing to a read error. The chain joins TRBV7-9 to TRBJ2-5; D perhaps matches TRBD1 (5 bases). The germline V gene encodes CDR1 SEHNR and CDR2 FQNEAQ (reference sequence). This CDR3 spans 14 amino acids. DNA for the CDR3: TGTTCCAGCAGCCTTGGACAACCACAAGAGACCCAGTACTTC. Its translation is CSSSLGQPQETQYF.

The rearrangement joins TRBV6-5 to TRBJ1-4; 10 bases align to TRBD1. CDR1 and CDR2 from the germline V gene are MNHEY and SVGAGI. With V trimmed by 6 bases and J by 7 bases, 5 bases remained unmatched. CDR3 size: 14 residues. This CDR3 is CASRGDRGLEKLFF. DNA of the CDR3: TGTGCCAGCAGGGGGGACAGGGGACTTGAAAAACTGTTTTTT.

CDR3 sequence: CASSTPSGSYEQYF. As DNA, the CDR3 is TGCGCCAGCAGCACACCTAGCGGGTCCTACGAGCAGTACTTC. V usage is TRBV5-1 and J usage is TRBJ2-7, with 8 bases aligning to TRBD2. Germline V lookup: CDR1 SGHRS, CDR2 YFSETQ. This CDR3 comprises 14 residues. Trimming took 4 bases from V and 1 from J; bases not matched to a gene: 4.

V and J are TRBV6-1 and TRBJ2-1, with 8 nucleotides matching TRBD2. The CDR3 contains 14 residues. Per the germline V gene, CDR1 is MNHNS and CDR2 is SASEGT. Germline trimming cut 7 bases from V and 4 bases from J; bases unmatched to any gene: 6. The CDR3 nucleotides read TGTGCCAGCATCAAGCGGGAGATTTACAATGAGCAGTTCTTC. Protein sequence: CASIKREIYNEQFF.

The V call is TRBV19, the J call TRBJ1-1, with D possibly TRBD1 on 5 matching bases. The V and J ends lost 3 bases and 1 base respectively, with 9 bases between them. Germline loops: CDR1 LNHDA, CDR2 SQIVND (reference sequence). The CDR3 is 14 residues long. The CDR3 DNA follows: TGTGCCAGTAGTATTCGCAGGGCGAACACTGAAGCTTTCTTT. Protein product: CASSIRRANTEAFF.

This chain joins TRBV7-2 and TRBJ1-3; TRBD1 matches at 9 bases. V gave up 2 bases and J gave up 4 bases; unmatched junction bases: 9. This CDR3 region has 17 residues. Germline CDR1 is SGHTA and CDR2 is FQGNSA. The CDR3 region is CASSLLPGTGFGNTIYF. In nucleotides, the CDR3 is TGTGCCAGCAGCTTACTCCCCGGGACAGGGTTCGGAAACACCATATATTTT.

The chain employs TRBV18 and TRBJ1-4; 7 bases match TRBD1. Trimming at V came to 3 bases and at J to 0 bases, leaving 16 bases not matched to a gene. The CDR3 extends over 20 amino acids. Germline CDR1 is KGHSH and CDR2 is LQKENI. The CDR3 is CASSPVPLTGAPATNEKLFF. Written as DNA, the CDR3 is TGTGCCAGCTCACCGGTCCCATTAACAGGGGCCCCCGCAACTAATGAAAAACTGTTTTTT.

The chain couples TRBV5-8 to TRBJ2-7, with D maybe TRBD2 (5 bases). The V end lost 2 bases, the J end lost 7 bases, and 13 bases lay between the germline ends. Germline values: CDR1 SGHTS, CDR2 YDEGEE. This CDR3 comprises 13 residues. The CDR3 DNA is TGTGCCAGCAGCTTAGAACTAGGGAGAGAGCAGTACTTC. Encoded protein: CASSLELGREQYF.

The chain combines TRBV2 with TRBJ2-3; a possible D gene is TRBD2 (5 bases). The CDR3 is 13 residues long. Looked up from germline, CDR1 is SNHLY and CDR2 is FYNNEI. V dropped 4 bases and J dropped 0 bases, with 5 bases sitting between them. In DNA form, the CDR3 reads TGTGCCAGCAGTGGCGGGAGCACAGATACGCAGTATTTT. It specifies CASSGGSTDTQYF. Variable domain in full (rest from reference TRBV2 and TRBJ2-3): EPEVTQTPSHQVTQMGQEVILRCVPISNHLYFYWYRQILGQKVEFLVSFYNNEISEKSEIFDDQFSVERPDGSNFTLKIRSTKLEDSAMYFCASSGGSTDTQYFGPGTRLTVL.

The table lists this clone with a few counts. This chain uses TRBV27 with TRBJ2-1; 7 nucleotides line up with TRBD1. The CDR3 runs to 18 residues. From germline, CDR1 is MNHEY and CDR2 SMNVEV (reference sequence). After removal of 5 bases from V and 4 bases from J, the junction contained 17 bases not matched to a gene. The CDR3 bases are TGTGCCAGCAGTATTTTAGCTCACCGGGACAGAGATTACAATGAGCAGTTCTTC. It yields the protein CASSILAHRDRDYNEQFF.

The chain has TRBV28 and TRBJ1-5, with 8 bases matching TRBD1. CDR1 and CDR2 from the germline V gene are MDHEN and SYDVKM. V dropped 6 bases and J dropped 7; count of bases not matched to a gene: 11. The CDR3 contains 15 residues. DNA for the CDR3: TGTGCCAGCAGCCGCTCCACAGGGGGAGAACAGCCCCAGCATTTT. Protein sequence: CASSRSTGGEQPQHF. The variable domain in full, completed from reference TRBV28 and TRBJ1-5, reads DVKVTQSSRYLVKRTGEKVFLECVQDMDHENMFWYRQDPGLGLRLIYFSYDVKMKEKGDIPEGYSVSREKKERFSLILESASTNQTSMYLCASSRSTGGEQPQHFGDGTRLSIL.

This clone was counted only a few times. The V call is TRBV5-1, the J call TRBJ1-2; D ambiguous. This CDR3 spans 16 amino acids. Germline CDR1 and CDR2: SGHRS and YFSETQ. V was cut by 4 bases and J by 0 bases, with 16 bases left in between. The CDR3 loop reads CASSPGMTLANYGYTF. Here the CDR3 DNA reads TGCGCCAGCAGCCCGGGAATGACCTTAGCTAACTATGGCTACACCTTC.

The chain links TRBV10-2 to TRBJ1-1; 9 bases are shared with TRBD1. Per the germline V gene, CDR1 is WSHSY and CDR2 is SAAADI. Trimming removed 10 bases from V and 3 bases from J; junction bases left unmatched: 6. The CDR3 has 13 amino acids. The CDR3 loop is CATQTGGDTEAFF. Written as DNA, the CDR3 is TGCGCCACCCAGACAGGGGGAGACACTGAAGCTTTCTTT.

The genes are TRBV21-1 and TRBJ2-3; TRBD2 is the table's D call, not checked against the DNA. TRBV21-1 is flagged as a pseudogene. The CDR3 has 14 residues. CDR3 protein: CASSKEADTDTQYF. The DNA of the CDR3 is TGTGCCAGCAGCAAAGAGGCGGACACAGATACGCAGTATTTT.

The CDR3 loop is CASTFSGGELFF. CDR3 DNA sequence: TGTGCCAGCACCTTTAGCGGCGGGGAGCTGTTTTTT. This chain joins TRBV25-1 and TRBJ2-2, with a tentative D call TRBD2 (6 bases). Germline-derived CDR1 and CDR2 are MGHDK and SYGVNS. V was trimmed by 7 bases and J by 7 bases, leaving 10 bases between them. The CDR3 is made up of 12 amino acids.

This sequence joins TRBV12-5 and TRBJ2-5; weak D call: TRBD2 (5 bases). The CDR3 is made up of 14 amino acids. Germline V gene sequence: CDR1 LGHNT, CDR2 FRNRAP. The V and J ends lost 1 base and 1 base respectively, with 7 bases between them. The CDR3 region is CASGLGSGQETQYF. CDR3 DNA: TGTGCTAGTGGTTTGGGAAGCGGCCAAGAGACCCAGTACTTC.

The sample holds one count of this clone. This sequence joins TRBV29-1 and TRBJ1-2; D perhaps matches TRBD1 (6 bases). The V end was cut by 3 bases, the J end by 6 bases, with 17 bases between. This CDR3 has 14 amino acids. Germline V gene lookup returns CDR1 SQVTM and CDR2 ANQGSEA. CDR3 sequence: CSVDNGGLKDGYTF. The DNA for the CDR3 is TGCAGCGTTGATAATGGGGGCCTAAAGGATGGCTACACCTTC.